The clone carrying this T cell receptor beta chain showed up just a few times. Its specificity is not known. The junction does not match germline at one end; this may be a read error. This CDR3 has 14 amino acids. The source of the sample is a study of prognosis after radiotherapy for stage I lung cancer. From genomic DNA, two-round multiplex PCR was used to amplify TCR beta CDR3. For every TRBV and TRBJ gene, a specific primer was used in first-round PCR. Via MiXCR, TCRdb re-called the multiplex PCR reads, giving one row per CDR3 protein. The table lists about 20,000 distinct CDR3 sequences, more than 40% of them singletons, with less than 40% in the top ten. Study-level findings and limits: Lower Shannon entropy after stereotactic body radiation therapy was observed in patients who went on to develop distant metastases.

J is TRBJ1-3 and V is TRBV12-3 or TRBV12-4; D perhaps matches TRBD1 (5 bases). The specimen comprised PBMCs, sampled before or after stereotactic body radiation therapy (not recorded which). The sequence derives from a donor of 50 years or more with non-small cell lung cancer. The CDR3 loop reads CASSLTGGGNAIYF. The CDR3 DNA reads TGTGCTAGCAGCCTCACGGGGGGAGGAAACGCCATATATTTT.